This is a list of T cell receptor beta chains from one sample in a study of T cell responses to AZD1222 COVID-19 vaccine. The method was immunoSEQ multiplex PCR; TCRdb's version includes in-frame clones alone and lacks a portion of them. Among roughly 150,000 clones listed, about 85% were seen once. This specimen was peripheral blood, taken after recovery from COVID-19. These TCRs come from an adult who had recovered from COVID-19. The CDR3 runs from the conserved cysteine through the conserved F or W. The order of the fields is CDR3 protein, CDR3 DNA, V gene, J gene, D gene, clone size. D genes are given only for firm matches. The size field is filled for only some rows; it gives once, few, many or a size class.

cdr3_aa: CASSLQQGRGTEAFF
cdr3_nt: TGTGCCAGCAGTCTCCAACAGGGAAGAGGCACTGAAGCTTTCTTT
v_call: TRBV6-5
j_call: TRBJ1-1
d_call: .
clone_size: .

cdr3_aa: CASSSASGSYEQYF
cdr3_nt: TGCGCCAGCAGCTCTGCTAGCGGGAGTTACGAGCAGTACTTC
v_call: TRBV5-1
j_call: TRBJ2-7
d_call: TRBD2
clone_size: .

cdr3_aa: CASSFYLVGSTDTQYF
cdr3_nt: TGTGCCAGCAGCTTTTACCTAGTTGGAAGCACAGATACGCAGTATTTT
v_call: TRBV11-2
j_call: TRBJ2-3
d_call: .
clone_size: .

cdr3_aa: CASKQAVSGNTIYF
cdr3_nt: TGTGCCAGCAAACAGGCGGTCTCTGGAAACACCATATATTTT
v_call: TRBV6-5
j_call: TRBJ1-3
d_call: .
clone_size: .

cdr3_aa: CASSHQVYGQENPGYEQYF
cdr3_nt: TGTGCCAGCAGCCATCAGGTTTACGGACAGGAGAACCCTGGCTACGAGCAGTACTTC
v_call: TRBV7-6
j_call: TRBJ2-7
d_call: TRBD1
clone_size: .

cdr3_aa: CASSQDGLAGETQYF
cdr3_nt: TGTGCCAGCAGCCAAGATGGTCTAGCGGGAGAGACCCAGTACTTC
v_call: TRBV3-1/TRBV3-2
j_call: TRBJ2-5
d_call: TRBD2
clone_size: .

cdr3_aa: CASSVLPDYGAFF
cdr3_nt: TGTGCCAGCAGTGTACTACCTGACTACGGCGCTTTCTTT
v_call: TRBV28
j_call: TRBJ1-1
d_call: .
clone_size: .

cdr3_aa: CASSQTGQGFSNEKLFF
cdr3_nt: TGCGCCAGCAGCCAAACAGGTCAAGGGTTCTCTAATGAAAAACTGTTTTTT
v_call: TRBV4-1
j_call: TRBJ1-4
d_call: .
clone_size: .

cdr3_aa: CASSFKEGLNTEAFF
cdr3_nt: TGTGCCAGCAGTTTCAAGGAGGGGTTGAACACTGAAGCTTTCTTT
v_call: TRBV28
j_call: TRBJ1-1
d_call: .
clone_size: .

cdr3_aa: CASSLRGGYGYTF
cdr3_nt: TGTGCCAGCAGTCTACGGGGGGGCTATGGCTACACCTTC
v_call: TRBV12-3/TRBV12-4
j_call: TRBJ1-2
d_call: .
clone_size: .

cdr3_aa: CARSRKGSSYNEQFF
cdr3_nt: TGCGCCAGAAGTCGGAAGGGAAGCTCCTACAATGAGCAGTTCTTC
v_call: TRBV4-1
j_call: TRBJ2-1
d_call: .
clone_size: .

cdr3_aa: CASSGDEWNTEAFF
cdr3_nt: TGTGCCAGCAGCGGGGACGAGTGGAACACTGAAGCTTTCTTT
v_call: TRBV28
j_call: TRBJ1-1
d_call: .
clone_size: .

cdr3_aa: CASSLQTGVNEQYF
cdr3_nt: TGCGCCAGCAGCTTGCAGACAGGGGTTAACGAGCAGTACTTC
v_call: TRBV5-1
j_call: TRBJ2-7
d_call: TRBD1
clone_size: .

cdr3_aa: CASSSGNGNTIYF
cdr3_nt: TGTGCCAGCAGTTCCGGGAATGGAAACACCATATATTTT
v_call: TRBV27
j_call: TRBJ1-3
d_call: .
clone_size: .

cdr3_aa: CASSPWGSLNEQFF
cdr3_nt: TGTGCCAGCAGCCCTTGGGGTTCCCTCAATGAGCAGTTCTTC
v_call: TRBV3-1/TRBV3-2
j_call: TRBJ2-1
d_call: .
clone_size: .

cdr3_aa: CASSLGQINQPQHF
cdr3_nt: TGTGCCAGCAGTTTGGGACAGATCAATCAGCCCCAGCATTTT
v_call: TRBV28
j_call: TRBJ1-5
d_call: TRBD1
clone_size: .

cdr3_aa: CASGMNRVNEQFF
cdr3_nt: TGCGCCAGCGGGATGAACAGGGTTAATGAGCAGTTCTTC
v_call: TRBV4-3
j_call: TRBJ2-1
d_call: .
clone_size: once

cdr3_aa: CASSFLAGAPGELFF
cdr3_nt: TGCGCCAGCAGCTTCTTAGCGGGAGCTCCCGGGGAGCTGTTTTTT
v_call: TRBV5-1
j_call: TRBJ2-2
d_call: TRBD2
clone_size: once

cdr3_aa: CASTPYVSGGVYEQYF
cdr3_nt: TGTGCCAGCACTCCCTACGTGAGCGGGGGAGTGTACGAGCAGTACTTC
v_call: TRBV3-1/TRBV3-2
j_call: TRBJ2-7
d_call: TRBD2
clone_size: .

cdr3_aa: CASSYGTSGVPYNEQFF
cdr3_nt: TGCGCCAGCAGCTACGGGACTAGCGGGGTACCCTACAATGAGCAGTTCTTC
v_call: TRBV5-1
j_call: TRBJ2-1
d_call: TRBD2
clone_size: .

cdr3_aa: CSGSRGPNTEAFF
cdr3_nt: TGCAGCGGATCACGGGGCCCTAACACTGAAGCTTTCTTT
v_call: TRBV29-1
j_call: TRBJ1-1
d_call: .
clone_size: .

cdr3_aa: CASSPVTGTGKNEQFF
cdr3_nt: TGCGCCAGCAGCCCCGTAACCGGGACAGGGAAGAATGAGCAGTTCTTC
v_call: TRBV5-1
j_call: TRBJ2-1
d_call: TRBD1
clone_size: .

cdr3_aa: CASSQDPSGALVDTQYF
cdr3_nt: TGCGCCAGCAGCCAAGATCCTAGCGGGGCTCTCGTGGATACGCAGTATTTT
v_call: TRBV4-1
j_call: TRBJ2-3
d_call: TRBD2
clone_size: .

cdr3_aa: CASSLVPGREAFF
cdr3_nt: TGTGCCAGCAGCTTAGTCCCAGGGAGGGAAGCTTTCTTT
v_call: TRBV7-9
j_call: TRBJ1-1
d_call: .
clone_size: .

cdr3_aa: CASSLNAGGRTDTQYF
cdr3_nt: TGCGCCAGCAGCTTGAACGCGGGAGGGAGAACAGATACGCAGTATTTT
v_call: TRBV5-1
j_call: TRBJ2-3
d_call: TRBD2
clone_size: .

cdr3_aa: CASSQVFGATEAFF
cdr3_nt: TGTGCCAGCAGCCAAGTCTTCGGGGCCACTGAAGCTTTCTTT
v_call: TRBV14
j_call: TRBJ1-1
d_call: .
clone_size: few

cdr3_aa: CASSEGGRSNQPQHF
cdr3_nt: TGTGCCAGCAGTGAGGGGGGGCGTAGCAATCAGCCCCAGCATTTT
v_call: TRBV6-1
j_call: TRBJ1-5
d_call: .
clone_size: few

cdr3_aa: CASSPAGQGTYNEQFF
cdr3_nt: TGTGCCAGCAGCCCTGCGGGACAGGGGACGTACAATGAGCAGTTCTTC
v_call: TRBV6-2/TRBV6-3
j_call: TRBJ2-1
d_call: TRBD1
clone_size: .

cdr3_aa: CASDINYGYTF
cdr3_nt: TGCGCCAGCGACATCAACTATGGCTACACCTTC
v_call: TRBV10-2
j_call: TRBJ1-2
d_call: .
clone_size: .

cdr3_aa: CSVERGVLAGDLFF
cdr3_nt: TGCAGCGTTGAGCGGGGGGTCCTAGCGGGAGATCTGTTCTTC
v_call: TRBV29-1
j_call: TRBJ2-1
d_call: TRBD2
clone_size: .

cdr3_aa: CASSVLGTGGAWNTEAFF
cdr3_nt: TGTGCCAGCAGCGTATTAGGGACAGGGGGCGCCTGGAACACTGAAGCTTTCTTT
v_call: TRBV9
j_call: TRBJ1-1
d_call: TRBD1
clone_size: .

cdr3_aa: CASSLDLAGTDTQYF
cdr3_nt: TGCGCCAGCAGCTTGGATCTAGCGGGGACAGATACGCAGTATTTT
v_call: TRBV5-1
j_call: TRBJ2-3
d_call: TRBD2
clone_size: .

cdr3_aa: CASSPRDRSSYEQYF
cdr3_nt: TGCGCCAGCAGCCCCCGGGACAGGAGCTCCTACGAGCAGTACTTC
v_call: TRBV4-1
j_call: TRBJ2-7
d_call: TRBD1
clone_size: .

cdr3_aa: CASSDRGQALEETQYF
cdr3_nt: TGTGCCAGCAGCGATCGGGGACAGGCCCTTGAAGAGACCCAGTACTTC
v_call: TRBV7-9
j_call: TRBJ2-5
d_call: TRBD1
clone_size: .

cdr3_aa: CASSTSDEQFF
cdr3_nt: TGTGCCAGTAGTACGTCGGATGAGCAGTTCTTC
v_call: TRBV19
j_call: TRBJ2-1
d_call: .
clone_size: .

cdr3_aa: CASSTPWRGGSWETQYF
cdr3_nt: TGTGCCAGCAGTACCCCCTGGCGGGGGGGCAGTTGGGAGACCCAGTACTTC
v_call: TRBV7-2
j_call: TRBJ2-5
d_call: TRBD2
clone_size: .

cdr3_aa: CASSLVATQYF
cdr3_nt: TGTGCCAGCAGCTTAGTAGCGACCCAGTACTTC
v_call: TRBV7-9
j_call: TRBJ2-5
d_call: .
clone_size: .

cdr3_aa: CSVGKDSSYEQYF
cdr3_nt: TGCAGCGTTGGAAAGGACAGCTCCTACGAGCAGTACTTC
v_call: TRBV29-1
j_call: TRBJ2-7
d_call: .
clone_size: few

cdr3_aa: CASRGGGLEEQFF
cdr3_nt: TGTGCCAGCAGGGGAGGTGGCCTAGAGGAGCAGTTCTTC
v_call: TRBV25-1
j_call: TRBJ2-1
d_call: .
clone_size: .

cdr3_aa: CASSLLNRGRDEAFF
cdr3_nt: TGTGCCAGCAGCTTGCTCAACAGGGGGCGAGATGAAGCTTTCTTT
v_call: TRBV5-6
j_call: TRBJ1-1
d_call: TRBD1
clone_size: .

cdr3_aa: CASSLGRGGGETQYF
cdr3_nt: TGTGCTAGCAGCTTAGGACGAGGGGGGGGAGAGACCCAGTACTTC
v_call: TRBV7-7
j_call: TRBJ2-5
d_call: .
clone_size: .

cdr3_aa: CASSLDPNTEAFF
cdr3_nt: TGCGCCAGCAGCTTGGACCCGAACACTGAAGCTTTCTTT
v_call: TRBV5-1
j_call: TRBJ1-1
d_call: .
clone_size: .

cdr3_aa: CASSHLTGGGSYEQYF
cdr3_nt: TGCGCCAGCAGCCACCTAACAGGGGGAGGCTCCTACGAGCAGTACTTC
v_call: TRBV5-1
j_call: TRBJ2-7
d_call: TRBD1
clone_size: .

cdr3_aa: CASSVELAGRDEQFF
cdr3_nt: TGTGCCAGCAGCGTAGAACTAGCGGGACGAGATGAGCAGTTCTTC
v_call: TRBV9
j_call: TRBJ2-1
d_call: TRBD2
clone_size: .

cdr3_aa: CSVESGIRDTEAFF
cdr3_nt: TGCAGCGTTGAGTCAGGGATAAGGGACACTGAAGCTTTCTTT
v_call: TRBV29-1
j_call: TRBJ1-1
d_call: .
clone_size: .